These 6 T cell receptor beta chains were all obtained from the same sample, sequenced in a study of blood T cell repertoires in COVID-19. Sequencing was performed with immunoSEQ multiplex PCR; in TCRdb, only in-frame clones are kept and a portion is missing. The data hold about 150,000 clones, with 70% to 90% observed a single time. What was sequenced was PBMCs or T cells enriched from blood (not recorded which). These receptors originate from a woman aged 40 to 55 who had recovered from COVID-19.

The chain carries TRBV7-9 and TRBJ1-1, with D possibly being TRBD1 (5 bases). From germline, CDR1 is SEHNR and CDR2 FQNEAQ (reference sequence). This CDR3 comprises 13 residues. V was cut by 3 bases and J by 4 bases, with 9 bases left in between. CDR3 nucleotides: TGTGCCAGCAGCTTGGACGGGGGCACTGAAGCTTTCTTT. This encodes CASSLDGGTEAFF.

J is TRBJ1-2 and V is TRBV2; D unresolved. V was shortened by 5 bases and J by 6 bases, with 19 bases between the two germline ends. Germline CDR1 and CDR2: SNHLY and FYNNEI. This CDR3 is built from 15 residues. CDR3 protein: CASSLVVLPVDGYTF. For the CDR3, the DNA is TGTGCCAGCAGTCTAGTCGTGCTTCCAGTGGATGGCTACACCTTC.

This clone was recorded a few times. V is TRBV10-3 and J is TRBJ2-1; 12 bases fit TRBD2. The germline CDR1 and CDR2 sequences are ENHRY and SYGVKD. The trim removed 10 bases at V and 9 bases at J, leaving 7 bases unmatched. The CDR3 sequence is 13 residues long. CDR3: CATELAGGGEQFF. The DNA of the CDR3 is TGTGCCACCGAACTAGCGGGGGGCGGTGAGCAGTTCTTC.

The CDR3 DNA is TGTGCCAGCAGCTCTGCGAATCAGCCCCAGCATTTT. Protein product: CASSSANQPQHF. The chain links TRBV28 to TRBJ1-5; D unclear. V gave up 6 bases and J gave up 4 bases, with 7 bases separating them. From germline, CDR1 is MDHEN and CDR2 SYDVKM. The CDR3 length is 12 residues.

V is TRBV4-1 and J is TRBJ2-2, with D maybe TRBD1 (5 bases). The V end lost 5 bases, the J end lost 4 bases, and 11 bases lay between the germline ends. CDR3 length equals 14 residues. Germline V gene lookup returns CDR1 MGHRA and CDR2 YSYEKL. The CDR3 here is CASSSTQGTGELFF. The CDR3, as DNA: TGCGCCAGCAGCTCCACCCAGGGCACCGGGGAGCTGTTTTTT.

The chain combines TRBV19 with TRBJ2-7, with TRBD1 matching 8 bases. Per the germline V gene, CDR1 is LNHDA and CDR2 is SQIVND (reference sequence). After removal of 5 bases from V and 7 bases from J, the junction contained 10 bases not matched to a gene. CDR3 length: 14 residues. CDR3 residues: CASSGTGGIFEQYF. Here the CDR3 DNA reads TGTGCCAGTAGTGGGACAGGAGGGATTTTTGAGCAGTACTTC.